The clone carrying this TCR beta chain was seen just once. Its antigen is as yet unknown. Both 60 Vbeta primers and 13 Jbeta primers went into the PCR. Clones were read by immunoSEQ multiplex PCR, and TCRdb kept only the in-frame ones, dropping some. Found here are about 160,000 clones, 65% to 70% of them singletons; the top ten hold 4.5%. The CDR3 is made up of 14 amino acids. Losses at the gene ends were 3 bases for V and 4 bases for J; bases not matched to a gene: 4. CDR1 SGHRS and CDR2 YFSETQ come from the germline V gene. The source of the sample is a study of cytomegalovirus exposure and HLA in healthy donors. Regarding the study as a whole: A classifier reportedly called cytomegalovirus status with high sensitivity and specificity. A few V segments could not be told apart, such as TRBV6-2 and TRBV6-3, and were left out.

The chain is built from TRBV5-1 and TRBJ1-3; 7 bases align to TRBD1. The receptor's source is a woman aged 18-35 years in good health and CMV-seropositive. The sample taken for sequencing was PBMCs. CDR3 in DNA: TGCGCCAGCAGCTCTCAGGGGGAAGGAAACACCATATATTTT. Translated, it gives CASSSQGEGNTIYF.